The entry that follows covers one T cell receptor (beta chain) sequence. The data were taken from a study of monozygotic twins with inflammatory bowel disease. Eight cDNA synthesis reactions were run for every sample. One entry per CDR3 protein, without DNA, is what TCRdb gives after re-calling the 5' RACE reads. Reported are 150,000 to 200,000 distinct CDR3 sequences; the ten largest clones contain roughly 7%. CDR1 is SQVTM, CDR2 ANQGSEA, per germline. There are 13 residues in the CDR3. The chain uses TRBV29-1 and TRBJ1-5; TCRdb calls TRBD1, which cannot be checked without DNA. The specimen was blood. The receptor comes from a human donor with ulcerative colitis or Crohn's disease, or a healthy co-twin of an affected twin (not recorded which). The CDR3 protein is CSVQQEGNQPQHF.